The clone carrying this T cell receptor beta chain occurred once. What it binds is not known. This entry belongs to a study of memory CD4+ T cells and cytomegalovirus serostatus. The overall study: Of the healthy Belgian adults, several were CMV seropositive and 20 to 25 seronegative. Whole-study results and caveats: A US-trained random forest predicted CMV serostatus with median AUC approximately 0.9. Each of approximately 61 CMV-associated TCRbeta sequences occurred in one to five individuals.

The sort gate was single viable CD3+CD4+CD8-CD45RO+ cells for memory CD4+ T cells. The data were produced by immunoSEQ multiplex PCR, yet TCRdb's version contains in-frame clones alone and is incomplete. This sample has 55,000 to 80,000 clones, with 70% to 80% found just once. The CDR3 loop spans 14 amino acids. The V end was cut by 3 bases, the J end by 0 bases, with 11 bases between. CDR1 is SQVTM, CDR2 ANQGSEA, per germline. The sequenced sample was memory CD4+ T cells from blood. The receptor was derived from an adult in good health and CMV-seropositive. This chain links TRBV29-1 with TRBJ1-1; D is possibly TRBD1 (5 bases). CDR3 amino acids: CSVERGSMNTEAFF. CDR3 nucleotides: TGCAGCGTTGAGAGGGGAAGCATGAACACTGAAGCTTTCTTT.